These T cell receptor beta chains were read from a single sample in a study of CD8+ T cells in alopecia areata. Repertoires were generated with immunoSEQ multiplex PCR, while TCRdb's copy carries only in-frame clones and drops some. Of fewer than 250,000 clones listed, roughly 44% were seen once; the top ten hold approximately 2.9%. Source: CD4+ T cells sorted from blood, taken around week 37, from a patient treated with tofacitinib. The receptors shown here come from a human donor with alopecia areata. The CDR3 runs from the conserved cysteine through the conserved F or W. The D gene is left open where the match is weak. Where a row states a size, it is once, few, many or the class of an expanded clone; other rows omit it.

abundance | j_gene | v_gene | d_gene | CDR3aa | CDR3nt
NA | TRBJ2-7 | TRBV5-4 | NA | CASSLAGSYEQYF | TGTGCCAGCAGCTTGGCAGGGTCCTACGAGCAGTACTTC
NA | TRBJ2-1 | TRBV13 | TRBD1 | CASSFSWTGSSYNEQFF | TGTGCCAGCAGCTTCTCATGGACAGGTAGCTCCTACAATGAGCAGTTCTTC
NA | TRBJ2-7 | TRBV7-2 | TRBD2 | CASKTSGSSGEQYF | TGTGCCAGCAAGACTAGCGGATCCTCGGGGGAGCAGTACTTC
once | TRBJ2-1 | TRBV5-1 | NA | CASSLGGDEQFF | TGCGCCAGCAGCTTGGGGGGAGATGAGCAGTTCTTC
NA | TRBJ1-2 | TRBV6-5 | NA | CASSRTVNYGYTF | TGTGCCAGCAGTAGGACGGTTAACTATGGCTACACCTTC
NA | TRBJ2-7 | TRBV2 | TRBD2 | CASRQRETAYEQYF | TGTGCCAGCAGGCAGCGGGAGACCGCCTACGAGCAGTACTTC
NA | TRBJ2-1 | TRBV25-1 | TRBD2 | CASSLAGGSYNEQFF | TGTGCCAGCAGTCTGGCGGGAGGCTCCTACAATGAGCAGTTCTTC
few | TRBJ2-5 | TRBV6-5 | TRBD2 | CASKTSGAQETQYF | TGTGCCAGCAAGACTAGCGGGGCCCAAGAGACCCAGTACTTC
NA | TRBJ1-2 | TRBV5-1 | NA | CASSPGFPTYGYTF | TGCGCCAGCAGCCCGGGGTTCCCGACCTATGGCTACACCTTC
NA | TRBJ2-7 | TRBV7-2 | NA | CASSSTRSSYEQYF | TGTGCCAGCAGCTCAACACGATCCTCCTACGAGCAGTACTTC
few | TRBJ1-2 | TRBV4-2 | NA | CASSQEPGRGYTF | TGTGCCAGCAGCCAAGAACCCGGCAGAGGCTACACCTTC
NA | TRBJ2-3 | TRBV29-1 | NA | CSVEGVVATRDTQYF | TGCAGCGTTGAAGGAGTGGTGGCCACCCGGGATACGCAGTATTTT
once | TRBJ1-1 | TRBV30 | TRBD1 | CAWARDRNTEAFF | TGTGCCTGGGCCCGGGACAGGAACACTGAAGCTTTCTTT
NA | TRBJ2-1 | TRBV6-5 | NA | CASSLIERQSEQFF | TGTGCCAGCAGTTTGATCGAGAGGCAATCTGAGCAGTTCTTC
NA | TRBJ2-3 | TRBV9 | TRBD2 | CASSETGLAGDTQYF | TGTGCCAGCAGCGAGACCGGACTAGCTGGAGATACGCAGTATTTT
NA | TRBJ2-3 | TRBV7-2 | NA | CASSLGDNTQYF | TGTGCCAGCAGCTTAGGAGATAATACGCAGTATTTT
NA | TRBJ2-3 | TRBV18 | NA | CASSTVLGSTDTQYF | TGTGCCAGCTCAACTGTCCTGGGGAGCACAGATACGCAGTATTTT
once | TRBJ1-2 | TRBV5-4 | NA | CASSLARLMGGYTF | TGTGCCAGCAGCTTGGCCAGACTCATGGGTGGCTACACCTTC
NA | TRBJ2-2 | TRBV28 | NA | CASSLYTGELFF | TGTGCCAGCAGTTTATACACCGGGGAGCTGTTTTTT
NA | TRBJ1-5 | TRBV6-1 | NA | CASSESDRYQPQHF | TGTGCCAGCAGTGAATCGGATAGGTATCAGCCCCAGCATTTT
NA | TRBJ2-3 | TRBV29-1 | NA | CSVPRADTQYF | TGCAGCGTCCCCCGGGCAGATACGCAGTATTTT
few | TRBJ2-7 | TRBV9 | NA | CASSVGSNSYEQYF | TGTGCCAGCAGCGTGGGGTCAAACTCCTACGAGCAGTACTTC
few | TRBJ2-7 | TRBV10-3 | TRBD1 | CAIGTGAYEQYF | TGTGCCATCGGGACAGGGGCCTACGAGCAGTACTTC
few | TRBJ2-3 | TRBV4-2 | TRBD1 | CASSSSGQADTQYF | TGTGCCAGCAGCTCGTCGGGACAGGCAGATACGCAGTATTTT
NA | TRBJ1-2 | TRBV15 | NA | CATSSLGPGGYGYTF | TGTGCCACCAGCAGCCTGGGACCAGGTGGCTATGGCTACACCTTC
few | TRBJ2-7 | TRBV19 | NA | CASSTKPGTYEQYF | TGTGCCAGTAGTACTAAACCGGGGACCTACGAGCAGTACTTC
few | TRBJ2-7 | TRBV30 | NA | CAWRTRYEQYF | TGTGCCTGGAGGACCCGTTACGAGCAGTACTTC
NA | TRBJ2-2 | TRBV10-1 | TRBD1 | CASSEEVSRGRNGELFF | TGCGCCAGCAGTGAGGAAGTGTCCAGGGGGCGGAACGGGGAGCTGTTTTTT